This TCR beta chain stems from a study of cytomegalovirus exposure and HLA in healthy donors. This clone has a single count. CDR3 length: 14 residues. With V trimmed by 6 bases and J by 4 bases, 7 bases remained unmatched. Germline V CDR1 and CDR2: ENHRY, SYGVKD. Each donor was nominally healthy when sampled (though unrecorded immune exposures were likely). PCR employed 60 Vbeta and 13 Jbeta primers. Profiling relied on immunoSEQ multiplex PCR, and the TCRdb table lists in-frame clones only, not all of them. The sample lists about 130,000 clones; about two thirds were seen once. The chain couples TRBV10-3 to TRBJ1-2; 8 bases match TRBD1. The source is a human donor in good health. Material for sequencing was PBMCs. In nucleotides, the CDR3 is TGTGCCATCAGAAGCACTCAGGGGGCCTATGGCTACACCTTC. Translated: CAIRSTQGAYGYTF.